The clone carrying this TCR beta chain was counted between two and nine times. The antigen remains undetermined. It was 5'RACE with constant-segment primers that produced the TCR alpha and TCR beta cDNA libraries, which carried sample barcodes and UMIs. MiXCR, run by TCRdb on the 5' RACE reads, gives a single entry per CDR3 protein. The data contain 200,000 or so distinct CDR3 sequences, 15% to 20% of them singletons. The data derive from a study of T-cell memory formation after mild COVID-19. The study, taken as a whole, reports: Mainly in CM and EM were contracting CD4+ clones; CD8+ were in EMRA.

Germline values: CDR1 SGHTA, CDR2 FQGNSA. CDR3 length: 15 amino acids. Trimming shortened V by 5 bases and J by 4 bases, and 14 bases separated the two germline ends. Sequencing input: PBMCs or a T cell subset sorted from them (not recorded which). This chain links TRBV7-2 with TRBJ2-2; D is possibly TRBD1 (5 bases). The source is an adult woman who had mild COVID-19 (a few samples of this study predate the infection). Cell type and time point are not known. This CDR3 reads CASSLQRTSTGELFF. For the CDR3, the DNA is TGTGCCAGCAGCCTCCAACGGACAAGCACCGGGGAGCTGTTTTTT.